The clone carrying this T cell receptor (beta chain) was counted only a few times. The antigen remains unidentified. This sample was taken from a study of breast tumors, draining lymph nodes, adjacent tissues. CDR1 and CDR2 (germline): DFQATT, SNEGSKA (reference sequence). The CDR3 runs 14 residues. V lost 0 bases, J lost 10 bases, and 18 bases lay in between. Study-wide findings and caveats: Compared with basal-like, luminal-like tumors shared significantly more repertoire with nontumor tissue. Tumor TCR diversity was below lymph nodes but above nontumor tissue.

Samples came from axillary lymph nodes draining the breast cancer. TCRdb passed the multiplex PCR reads through MiXCR, listing each CDR3 protein once. This sample has 180,000 or so distinct CDR3 sequences; 31% occur once, and the top ten carry about 4.5%. Input material: axillary lymph node tissue. The clonotype originates from a female donor with breast cancer. Some clones in this sample may be carry-over from other donors' samples. This rearrangement joins TRBV20-1 to TRBJ1-1, with D perhaps matching TRBD1 (5 bases). This chain's CDR3 is CSAREGAGYRRAFF. CDR3 in DNA: TGCAGTGCTAGAGAAGGGGCAGGGTACCGTCGAGCTTTCTTT.